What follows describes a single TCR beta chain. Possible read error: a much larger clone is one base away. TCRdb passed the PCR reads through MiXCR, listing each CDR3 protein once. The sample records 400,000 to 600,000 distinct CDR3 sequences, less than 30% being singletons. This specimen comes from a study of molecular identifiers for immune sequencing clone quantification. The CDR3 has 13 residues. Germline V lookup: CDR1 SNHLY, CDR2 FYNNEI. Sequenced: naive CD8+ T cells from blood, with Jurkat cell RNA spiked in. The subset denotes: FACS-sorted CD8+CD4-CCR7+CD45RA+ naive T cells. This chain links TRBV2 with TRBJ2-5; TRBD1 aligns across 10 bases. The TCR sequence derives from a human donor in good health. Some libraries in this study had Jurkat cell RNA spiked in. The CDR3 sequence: CASRDRGPETQCF. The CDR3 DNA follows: TGTGCCAGCAGAGACAGGGGGCCGGAGACCCAGTGCTTC.